The sequence of this T cell receptor (beta chain) was determined in a study of siplizumab effects on memory and regulatory T cells. For this clone: Its antigen is still unknown.

Study results and limitations: Naive T cells looked more diverse than memory cells, and they looked like major contributors to the alloresponse. Sequences below about 10^-5 frequency were poorly captured, and few alloreactive clones mapped to unstimulated subsets.

V was trimmed by 9 bases and J by 3 bases, leaving 17 bases between them. This CDR3 has 14 residues. Germline V gene sequence: CDR1 LNHDA, CDR2 SQIVND (reference sequence). The protocol was immunoSEQ multiplex PCR, while the TCRdb copy is restricted to in-frame clones and leaves out a portion. This table holds around 100,000 clones, approximately 94% found once. The sequenced sample consisted of non-Treg CD4+ T cells sorted from blood. This TCR was sampled from a human donor in good health. The chain couples TRBV19 to TRBJ1-2; weak D call: TRBD1 (6 bases). The CDR3 here is CASSLGASDYGYTF. CDR3 DNA sequence: TGTGCCAGCTCCCTGGGGGCATCCGACTATGGCTACACCTTC.